Following are 18 T cell receptor beta chains from one sample sequenced in a study of CD8+CD57+ T cells in acquired aplastic anemia. Genomic DNA provided the template from which TCR beta VDJ and CDR3 profiles were obtained. TCRdb redid the calling of the reads with MiXCR, one entry per CDR3 protein. The table shows some 170,000 distinct CDR3 sequences, with about 48% occurring only once. The sample taken for sequencing was sorted CD4+, CD8+, or CD8+CD57+ T cells (not recorded which) from PBMCs. These receptor sequences come from a human donor in good health.

This clonotype has ten or more counts. The chain employs TRBV4-3 and TRBJ1-2, with no clear D. Germline CDR1 is LGHNA and CDR2 is YSLEER. This CDR3 is 15 amino acids long. The germline V and J ends were trimmed by 2 bases and 8 bases, with 18 bases remaining between them. CDR3 region: CASSQSPAGKGGYTF. In DNA form, the CDR3 reads TGCGCCAGCAGCCAAAGCCCCGCGGGTAAGGGCGGCTACACCTTC.

This clonotype was counted between two and nine times. This chain uses TRBV2 with TRBJ2-1, with TRBD2 as a possible D gene (6 bases). Trimming cost V 5 bases and J 4 bases, with 12 bases left between them. The CDR3 spans 14 residues. CDR1 is SNHLY, CDR2 FYNNEI, per germline. The CDR3 is CASSWEDAYNEQFF. CDR3 nucleotide sequence: TGTGCCAGCAGTTGGGAGGATGCATACAATGAGCAGTTCTTC. Full variable domain (missing parts from reference TRBV2 and TRBJ2-1): EPEVTQTPSHQVTQMGQEVILRCVPISNHLYFYWYRQILGQKVEFLVSFYNNEISEKSEIFDDQFSVERPDGSNFTLKIRSTKLEDSAMYFCASSWEDAYNEQFFGPGTRLTVL.

This clonotype has at least ten counts. J is TRBJ2-6 and V is TRBV20-1; no clear D gene. V lost 5 bases and J 1 base, leaving 6 bases between the germline ends. Germline CDR1 is DFQATT and CDR2 is SNEGSKA (reference sequence). This CDR3 comprises 13 residues. The CDR3 reads CSAAISGANVLTF. DNA for the CDR3: TGCAGTGCTGCAATTTCTGGGGCCAACGTCCTGACTTTC.

This clonotype was seen many times. The V call is TRBV7-2, the J call TRBJ1-6, with D uncertain. Germline loops: CDR1 SGHTA, CDR2 FQGNSA. V was clipped by 3 bases and J by 3 bases, with 0 bases between them. The CDR3 consists of 12 residues. Here the CDR3 DNA reads TGTGCCAGCAGCTTCTATAATTCACCCCTCCACTTT. It yields the protein CASSFYNSPLHF.

The sample holds many counts of this clonotype. The chain links TRBV10-1 to TRBJ1-1; no reliable D call. The CDR3 length is 14 residues. V lost 1 base and J lost 3, with 9 bases in between. Germline V gene lookup returns CDR1 WNHNN and CDR2 SYGVQD (reference sequence). The CDR3: CASSEFGQYTEAFF. The CDR3 DNA is TGCGCCAGCAGTGAGTTCGGCCAATACACTGAAGCTTTCTTT.

In its sample, this clonotype ranks as medium-sized. The gene calls are TRBV10-3 and TRBJ2-7, with D perhaps TRBD1 or TRBD2 (6 bases each). V was clipped by 6 bases and J by 2 bases, with 17 bases between them. Germline V gene data show CDR1 as ENHRY and CDR2 as SYGVKD. CDR3 length equals 15 residues. CDR3 nucleotides: TGTGCCATCAGAAGGGGGGAGACAGTTACCTACGAGCAGTACTTC. Protein: CAIRRGETVTYEQYF.

V and J are TRBV6-1 and TRBJ1-2, with D possibly TRBD1 on 5 matching bases. V was shortened by 0 bases and J by 1 base, with 21 bases between the two germline ends. Per germline, CDR1 MNHNS and CDR2 SASEGT. The CDR3 totals 19 residues. This CDR3 reads CASSEAFVRGGPHNYGYTF. CDR3 coding DNA: TGTGCCAGCAGTGAAGCGTTTGTTAGGGGCGGACCGCATAACTATGGCTACACCTTC.

As concerns this clonotype: This may arise from a read error, as a much more abundant clone is one base away. This chain joins TRBV9 and TRBJ2-1; D gene unclear. Germline loops: CDR1 SGDLS, CDR2 YYNGEE. The CDR3 extends over 17 amino acids. CDR3 nucleotide sequence: TGTGCCAGCAGCGTAGTGGGCTCCTCGAGCTCCAACAATGAGCAGTTCTTC. Translation gives CASSVVGSSSSNNEQFF.

This rearrangement joins TRBV3-1 to TRBJ1-1; perhaps TRBD1 as D (6 bases). V gave up 7 bases and J gave up 0 bases, with 12 bases separating them. The CDR3 runs to 14 residues. Germline assignment: CDR1 LGHDT and CDR2 YNNKEL (reference sequence). CDR3 region: CASKQGPLNTEAFF. The DNA of the CDR3 is TGTGCCAGCAAACAGGGACCCCTGAACACTGAAGCTTTCTTT.

This clonotype showed up many times. The rearrangement links TRBV7-3 to TRBJ2-2; the D call may be TRBD1 or TRBD2 (5 bases each). Trimming removed 4 bases at V and 6 bases at J, with 9 bases between. From germline, CDR1 is SGHTA and CDR2 FQGTGA. The CDR3 extends over 13 amino acids. The CDR3 bases are TGTGCCAGCAGCTCCCGAGGGGCCGGGGAGCTGTTTTTT. Translation gives CASSSRGAGELFF.

As to this clonotype: Possible read error: a much larger clone is one base away. The chain has TRBV20-1 and TRBJ1-1; D gene uncertain. The ends were cut back, 2 bases at V and 0 bases at J, with 13 bases in the middle. Germline assignment: CDR1 DFQATT and CDR2 SNEGSKA (reference sequence). CDR3 size: 15 residues. In DNA form, the CDR3 reads TGCAGTGCTAGACGAGGAAGGGTGATGAACACTGAAGCTTTCTTT. Translation: CSARRGRVMNTEAFF.

The CDR3 DNA is TGTGCCAGCAGCCGCGGCCGGGTGGCATACGAGCAGTACTTC. This codes for CASSRGRVAYEQYF. This chain uses TRBV2 with TRBJ2-7, with D unresolved. V lost 6 bases and J 4 bases, leaving 16 bases between the germline ends. CDR1 and CDR2 from the germline V gene are SNHLY and FYNNEI. This CDR3 is 14 amino acids long.

V and J are TRBV29-1 and TRBJ2-3; tentatively, D is TRBD1 or TRBD2 (6 bases each). The germline gives CDR1 SQVTM, CDR2 ANQGSEA. The CDR3 consists of 17 residues. With 4 bases removed from V and 6 bases from J, the gap between germline ends came to 26 bases. In nucleotides, the CDR3 is TGCAGCGTTGTCGCTTACGGGGGCCTGATCGATCTGGATACGCAGTATTTT. Translation gives CSVVAYGGLIDLDTQYF.

A word on this clonotype: A read error is possible here, since a much larger clone lies one base away. The rearrangement links TRBV4-2 to TRBJ2-1, with 10 bases that match TRBD2. With V trimmed by 4 bases and J by 2 bases, 2 bases remained unmatched. Germline CDR1 and CDR2: LGHNA and YNFKEQ. There are 15 residues in the CDR3. In DNA form, the CDR3 reads TGTGCCAGCAGCCGGACTAGCGGTACCTACAATGAGCAGTTCTTC. It encodes CASSRTSGTYNEQFF.

J is TRBJ2-3 and V is TRBV5-1; possibly TRBD1 or TRBD2 for D (5 bases each). The CDR3 is 16 amino acids. The V end was cut by 2 bases, the J end by 2 bases, with 15 bases between. Per germline, CDR1 SGHRS and CDR2 YFSETQ. The CDR3 is CASSLGGGSPTDTQYF. The DNA of the CDR3 is TGCGCCAGCAGCTTAGGTGGGGGAAGCCCCACAGATACGCAGTATTTT. Filled out from reference TRBV5-1 and TRBJ2-3, the complete variable domain reads KAGVTQTPRYLIKTRGQQVTLSCSPISGHRSVSWYQQTPGQGLQFLFEYFSETQRNKGNFPGRFSGRQFSNSRSEMNVSTLELGDSALYLCASSLGGGSPTDTQYFGPGTRLTVL.

This chain uses TRBV5-5 with TRBJ1-2; 9 positions agree with TRBD1. The trim removed 4 bases at V and 8 bases at J, leaving 6 bases unmatched. Germline values: CDR1 SGHKS, CDR2 YYEKEE (reference sequence). This CDR3 is built from 13 residues. The CDR3 bases are TGTGCCAGCAGCAAACAGGGGGCGCAGGGCTACACCTTC. This sequence encodes CASSKQGAQGYTF.

Points on this clonotype: One junction end does not reproduce the germline sequence, and a read error may be involved. This chain uses TRBV5-4 with TRBJ1-1, with 12 positions matching TRBD1. The CDR3 runs to 15 residues. Germline assignment: CDR1 SGHNT and CDR2 YYREEE (reference sequence). Here the CDR3 DNA reads TGTGCCAGCAGCTCGACGGGACAGGGGGCGACTGGAGCTTTCTTT. Protein sequence: CASSSTGQGATGAFF.

The chain recombines TRBV9 with TRBJ2-7; perhaps TRBD1 as D (6 bases). Trimming stripped 4 bases from V and 2 bases from J, with 10 bases between. This CDR3 region has 13 residues. Looked up from germline, CDR1 is SGDLS and CDR2 is YYNGEE. CDR3 nucleotides: TGTGCCAGCAGCCGGTGGGGGCCCTACGAGCAGTACTTC. This encodes CASSRWGPYEQYF.